This TCR beta chain was recovered during a study of shared clonotypes between healthy human individuals. Germline V CDR1 and CDR2: SGHTA, FQGNSA. This CDR3 has 14 residues. Losses at the gene ends were 0 bases for V and 4 bases for J; bases not matched to a gene: 0. This clone was detected only a few times. The table came from immunoSEQ multiplex PCR; TCRdb's copy has only in-frame clones and leaves some out. The sample lists 450,000 to 600,000 clones, 79% occurring once. Sequencing used PBMCs. The TCR comes from a woman between 40 and 55 years old in good health. Some clones in this sample may be carry-over from other donors' samples. This chain joins TRBV7-2 and TRBJ2-1; 7 nucleotides match TRBD1. CDR3 sequence (DNA): TGTGCCAGCAGCTTAGCGGGACAGTACAATGAGCAGTTCTTC. It encodes CASSLAGQYNEQFF.